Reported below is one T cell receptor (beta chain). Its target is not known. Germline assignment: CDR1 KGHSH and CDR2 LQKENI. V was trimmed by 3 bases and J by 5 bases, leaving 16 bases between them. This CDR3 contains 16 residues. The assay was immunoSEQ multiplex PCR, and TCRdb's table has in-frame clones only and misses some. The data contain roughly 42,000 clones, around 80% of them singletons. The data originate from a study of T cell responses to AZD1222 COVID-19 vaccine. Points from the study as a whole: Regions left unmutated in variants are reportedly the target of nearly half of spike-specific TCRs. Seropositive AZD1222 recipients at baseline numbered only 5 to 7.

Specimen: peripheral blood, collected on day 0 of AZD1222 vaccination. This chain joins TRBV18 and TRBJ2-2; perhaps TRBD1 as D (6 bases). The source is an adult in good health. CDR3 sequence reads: CASSPPGPRGTGELFF. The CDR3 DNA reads TGTGCCAGCTCACCGCCGGGTCCTAGGGGGACCGGGGAGCTGTTTTTT. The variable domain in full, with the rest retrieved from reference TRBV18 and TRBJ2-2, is NAGVMQNPRHLVRRRGQEARLRCSPMKGHSHVYWYRQLPEEGLKFMVYLQKENIIDESGMPKERFSAEFPKEGPSILRIQQVVRGDSAAYFCASSPPGPRGTGELFFGEGSRLTVL.